This is a list of T cell receptor beta chains from one sample in a study of cytomegalovirus exposure and HLA in healthy donors. Generated by immunoSEQ multiplex PCR, the TCRdb table keeps only in-frame clones and is missing some. The top ten clones hold roughly 4% of a sample with some 40,000 clones, approximately 75% of them seen once. The material sequenced was PBMCs. The receptors derive from a man aged 35-49 years in good health and CMV-seronegative. CDR3s include the opening cysteine and the closing phenylalanine or tryptophan. The order of the fields is clone size, D gene, J gene, V gene, CDR3 length, CDR3 DNA, CDR3 protein. The D gene is left open where the match is weak. Some rows mark clone size as missing; the rest say once, few, many or name a class of expanded clone.

clone_size: .; d_call: .; j_call: TRBJ1-1; v_call: TRBV6-1; cdr3_length: 13; cdr3_nt: TGTGCCAGCAGTGAGGAGGGCATGAGGATGGCTTTCTTT; cdr3_aa: CASSEEGMRMAFF
clone_size: few; d_call: .; j_call: TRBJ1-1; v_call: TRBV5-4; cdr3_length: 13; cdr3_nt: TGTGCCAGCAGCTTGGGGGGAGGGACTGAAGCTTTCTTT; cdr3_aa: CASSLGGGTEAFF
clone_size: few; d_call: TRBD1; j_call: TRBJ1-2; v_call: TRBV5-4; cdr3_length: 15; cdr3_nt: TGTGCCAGCAGGAGGACAGGTGGGGATGTCTATGGCTACACCTTC; cdr3_aa: CASRRTGGDVYGYTF
clone_size: few; d_call: TRBD1; j_call: TRBJ2-7; v_call: TRBV6-5; cdr3_length: 14; cdr3_nt: TGTGCCAGCAGTCAGGGACAGACCATCTACGAGCAGTACTTC; cdr3_aa: CASSQGQTIYEQYF
clone_size: .; d_call: .; j_call: TRBJ1-1; v_call: TRBV18; cdr3_length: 15; cdr3_nt: TGTGCCAGCTCACAGGGGGAATCGGTGAACACTGAAGCTTTCTTT; cdr3_aa: CASSQGESVNTEAFF
clone_size: .; d_call: TRBD1; j_call: TRBJ1-4; v_call: TRBV29-1; cdr3_length: 14; cdr3_nt: TGCAGCGTTTCTGAGACAGGGATCGGGGAAAAACTGTTTTTT; cdr3_aa: CSVSETGIGEKLFF
clone_size: .; d_call: TRBD1; j_call: TRBJ1-2; v_call: TRBV29-1; cdr3_length: 13; cdr3_nt: TGCAGCGGGGGCGGACAGGGAACTGGCGGCTACACCTTC; cdr3_aa: CSGGGQGTGGYTF
clone_size: .; d_call: .; j_call: TRBJ1-2; v_call: TRBV7-2; cdr3_length: 14; cdr3_nt: TGTGCCAGCAGCTTAGAGAGACAGGTTCGTGGCTACACCTTC; cdr3_aa: CASSLERQVRGYTF
clone_size: .; d_call: TRBD2; j_call: TRBJ2-5; v_call: TRBV14; cdr3_length: 15; cdr3_nt: TGTGCCAGCAGCCGAGGGACTAGCTACCAAGAGACCCAGTACTTC; cdr3_aa: CASSRGTSYQETQYF
clone_size: .; d_call: .; j_call: TRBJ2-3; v_call: TRBV29-1; cdr3_length: 13; cdr3_nt: TGCAGCGTTTCGCAGGGTAGCACAGATACGCAGTATTTT; cdr3_aa: CSVSQGSTDTQYF
clone_size: .; d_call: .; j_call: TRBJ2-1; v_call: TRBV4-1; cdr3_length: 15; cdr3_nt: TGCGCCAGCAGCCAAGAGAGTTCCTCCTACAATGAGCAGTTCTTC; cdr3_aa: CASSQESSSYNEQFF
clone_size: .; d_call: TRBD2; j_call: TRBJ2-5; v_call: TRBV13; cdr3_length: 15; cdr3_nt: TGTGCCAGCAGCTTAAAGCGGGGGATTACGGAGACCCAGTACTTC; cdr3_aa: CASSLKRGITETQYF
clone_size: .; d_call: .; j_call: TRBJ1-1; v_call: TRBV13; cdr3_length: 13; cdr3_nt: TGTGCCAGCAGCTTGGGGACTAACACTGAAGCTTTCTTT; cdr3_aa: CASSLGTNTEAFF
clone_size: few; d_call: .; j_call: TRBJ1-2; v_call: TRBV5-4; cdr3_length: 19; cdr3_nt: TGTGCCAGCAGCTCCCCCCATTTCGTCTCAGGCCCTCAGGGCTATGGCTACACCTTC; cdr3_aa: CASSSPHFVSGPQGYGYTF
clone_size: few; d_call: .; j_call: TRBJ1-2; v_call: TRBV5-1; cdr3_length: 12; cdr3_nt: TGCGCCAGCAGAGAGGCCGGTTGGGGCTACACCTTC; cdr3_aa: CASREAGWGYTF
clone_size: .; d_call: .; j_call: TRBJ2-5; v_call: TRBV2; cdr3_length: 13; cdr3_nt: TGTGCCAGCACGGAGGGGTCTGCCGTGGCCCAGTACTTC; cdr3_aa: CASTEGSAVAQYF
clone_size: few; d_call: .; j_call: TRBJ1-2; v_call: TRBV30; cdr3_length: 14; cdr3_nt: TGTGCCTGGAGTCCCGGGCAGGGCCTTCTCGGCTACACCTTC; cdr3_aa: CAWSPGQGLLGYTF
clone_size: .; d_call: TRBD1; j_call: TRBJ1-4; v_call: TRBV28; cdr3_length: 16; cdr3_nt: TGTGCCAGCAGTCCCTTGCCCGGGACAGGGGATGAAAAACTGTTTTTT; cdr3_aa: CASSPLPGTGDEKLFF
clone_size: .; d_call: TRBD2; j_call: TRBJ2-3; v_call: TRBV5-4; cdr3_length: 14; cdr3_nt: TGTGCCAGCAGACCGACTAGCGGCGGAGATACGCAGTATTTT; cdr3_aa: CASRPTSGGDTQYF
clone_size: .; d_call: .; j_call: TRBJ1-5; v_call: TRBV2; cdr3_length: 16; cdr3_nt: TGTGCCAGCAGCGGACCCGGGGGGGCGACCAATCAGCCCCAGCATTTT; cdr3_aa: CASSGPGGATNQPQHF
clone_size: .; d_call: TRBD1; j_call: TRBJ1-2; v_call: TRBV7-9; cdr3_length: 13; cdr3_nt: TGTGCCAGCAGCGCCGGACAGGTCTATGGCTACACCTTC; cdr3_aa: CASSAGQVYGYTF
clone_size: .; d_call: .; j_call: TRBJ2-6; v_call: TRBV4-3; cdr3_length: 16; cdr3_nt: TGCGCCAGCAGCCGCCAGGGTGGCTCTGGGGCCAACGTCCTGACTTTC; cdr3_aa: CASSRQGGSGANVLTF